Sequencing of this T cell receptor (beta chain) was carried out in a study of persistence of HIV-infected CD4 T cells. Nonspecific anti-CD3/anti-CD28 bead stimulation represents the broad CD4+ T cell repertoire. CD4+ T cells upregulating both CD40 ligand and CD69 were sorted as responding cells. Adults with HIV-1 started suppressive ART while chronically infected. Donors had undetectable plasma HIV-1 RNA, under 50 copies/mL, for 4+ years. The libraries were made with immunoSEQ version 4 in survey mode. Sequenced by immunoSEQ multiplex PCR; TCRdb stores in-frame clones only, minus some. The data contain about 46,000 clones, 70% to 90% of them seen just once; the ten biggest clones take up about 3.5%. With respect to this clone: Its matching antigen is unknown.

Sequencing was performed on CD4+ T cells sorted from PBMCs after approximately 19-hour stimulation, taken from a patient who received antiretroviral therapy. The TCR comes from an adult woman with HIV who was CMV-seropositive.

The CDR3 protein is CASSLGQGKGNEQFF. In nucleotides, the CDR3 is TGTGCCAGCAGCTTAGGGCAGGGTAAGGGCAATGAGCAGTTCTTC. The V and J genes are TRBV5-4 and TRBJ2-1, with D possibly being TRBD1 (5 bases). The CDR3 has 15 amino acids. Germline CDR1 SGHNT, CDR2 YYREEE (reference sequence). V gave up 2 bases and J gave up 6 bases, with 15 bases separating them.